Below, 18 T cell receptor beta chains from the same sample are listed, as sequenced in a study of blood T cells in healthy people across ages. A second PCR, run for about 7 to 11 cycles, used a sample-barcoded 5' primer plus a J-beta primer mix. TCRdb independently ran MiXCR on the 5' RACE reads; one entry per CDR3 protein. The table records fewer than 2 million distinct CDR3 sequences, about 39% of them present only once. Specimen: blood. All receptors derive from a human donor in good health.

The CDR3 loop is CASTVLQYTDTQYF. As DNA, the CDR3 is TGTGCCAGCACCGTCCTACAGTACACAGATACGCAGTATTTT. The chain uses TRBV6-2 or TRBV6-3 and TRBJ2-3; D call uncertain. The V gene's germline CDR1 is MNHEY and CDR2 SVGEGT. The CDR3 loop spans 14 amino acids. The V end was cut by 7 bases, the J end by 2 bases, with 13 bases between.

This clonotype appeared a few times. J is TRBJ1-1 and V is TRBV7-2; TRBD1 aligns across 7 bases. Unmatched junction bases numbered 9, after V lost 5 bases and J lost 0 bases. The CDR3 covers 16 residues. Germline lookup yields CDR1 SGHTA and CDR2 FQGNSA. The CDR3 sequence is CASSLRGINMNTEAFF. The CDR3 DNA follows: TGTGCCAGCAGCCTCAGGGGGATTAACATGAACACTGAAGCTTTCTTT.

Turning to this clonotype: Being one base from a much bigger clone, this may be a read error. The chain couples TRBV20-1 to TRBJ2-3, with 12 bases lining up with TRBD2. V lost 1 base and J lost 4; bases outside the gene matches: 0. The CDR3 has 14 amino acids. Per the germline V gene, CDR1 is DFQATT and CDR2 is SNEGSKA (reference sequence). Here the CDR3 DNA reads TGCAGTGCTAGAGCTAGCGGGGGGGCAGATACGCAGTATTTT. This sequence encodes CSARASGGADTQYF.

This chain joins TRBV7-2 and TRBJ2-7; 9 bases match TRBD1. The CDR3 runs to 15 residues. V lost 5 bases, J lost 3 bases, and 8 bases stayed unmatched. CDR1 and CDR2 (germline): SGHTA, FQGNSA. CDR3 residues: CASSPGTGPFYEQYF. For the CDR3, the DNA is TGTGCCAGCAGCCCCGGGACAGGGCCCTTCTACGAGCAGTACTTC. Combining the CDR3 with reference TRBV7-2 and TRBJ2-7 gives the whole variable domain GAGVSQSPSNKVTEKGKDVELRCDPISGHTALYWYRQSLGQGLEFLIYFQGNSAPDKSGLPSDRFSAERTGGSVSTLTIQRTQQEDSAVYLCASSPGTGPFYEQYFGPGTRLTVT.

This rearrangement joins TRBV6-5 to TRBJ2-2; TRBD2 aligns across 7 bases. The CDR3 has 17 amino acids. V shed 2 bases, J shed 1 base, and the junction held 7 bases outside the gene matches. In germline, CDR1 is MNHEY, CDR2 SVGAGI. CDR3 residues: CASSYNRPGGNTGELFF. Written as DNA, the CDR3 is TGTGCCAGCAGTTACAATCGGCCGGGGGGGAACACCGGGGAGCTGTTTTTT.

This chain connects TRBV20-1 to TRBJ1-5; D is unclear. The CDR3 is 14 amino acids. Germline V gives CDR1 DFQATT, CDR2 SNEGSKA (reference sequence). V lost 3 bases and J lost 2, with 11 bases in between. The CDR3, as DNA: TGCAGTGCTAGGCCCGGGTCGGGCAATCAGCCCCAGCATTTT. Its translation is CSARPGSGNQPQHF.

J is TRBJ1-4 and V is TRBV4-2, with 9 bases matching TRBD1. With 0 bases clipped from V and 10 bases from J, the junction kept 6 bases outside the gene matches. CDR1 is LGHNA and CDR2 is YNFKEQ in the germline V gene. CDR3 length equals 15 residues. Written as DNA, the CDR3 is TGTGCCAGCAGCCAAGATCGGGACAGGGAAGGAAAACTGTTTTTT. Translation gives CASSQDRDREGKLFF.

The chain uses TRBV4-3 and TRBJ1-1; TRBD1 matches at 7 bases. This CDR3 region has 14 residues. In germline, CDR1 is LGHNA, CDR2 YSLEER. With V trimmed by 0 bases and J by 11 bases, 9 bases remained unmatched. The CDR3 loop reads CASSQEGQPKGAFF. CDR3 coding DNA: TGCGCCAGCAGCCAAGAGGGACAGCCTAAGGGGGCTTTCTTT.

This clonotype was detected once. This chain links TRBV6-2 or TRBV6-3 with TRBJ1-6; D remains unclear. The CDR3 runs to 16 residues. V was trimmed by 8 bases and J by 0 bases, leaving 14 bases between them. Germline lookup yields CDR1 MNHEY and CDR2 SVGEGT. CDR3 loop: CASRPTANSYNSPLHF. In DNA, the CDR3 is TGTGCCAGCCGGCCGACGGCAAACTCCTATAATTCACCCCTCCACTTT.

The chain couples TRBV2 to TRBJ1-2; D uncertain. The CDR3 contains 14 residues. CDR1 and CDR2 from the germline V gene are SNHLY and FYNNEI. Trimming left V 3 bases short and J 8 bases short, with 16 bases between. This CDR3 is CASSEDPGLDGYTF. The CDR3 bases are TGTGCCAGCAGTGAGGACCCGGGCTTGGACGGCTACACCTTC.

CDR3 sequence: CSARATTYEQYF. The CDR3 region has the DNA TGCAGTGCTAGAGCCACCACGTACGAGCAGTACTTC. The V gene is TRBV20-1, the J gene TRBJ2-7; the D is unclear. This CDR3 spans 12 amino acids. Trimming cost V 1 base and J 4 bases, with 8 bases left between them. Germline loops: CDR1 DFQATT, CDR2 SNEGSKA (reference sequence).

This clonotype was picked up many times. The chain is built from TRBV29-1 and TRBJ2-1, with D perhaps matching TRBD1 (5 bases). Germline-derived CDR1 and CDR2 are SQVTM and ANQGSEA. The V gene lost 4 bases and the J gene lost 2 bases, with 15 bases spanning the gap. The CDR3 is 15 amino acids. CDR3 nucleotides: TGCAGCGTTGTAGACCCAGGGCGGACCTACAATGAGCAGTTCTTC. Its translation: CSVVDPGRTYNEQFF.

The rearrangement joins TRBV20-1 to TRBJ2-3; D possibly corresponds to TRBD2 (6 bases). V was shortened by 4 bases and J by 6 bases, with 17 bases between the two germline ends. Germline V gene lookup returns CDR1 DFQATT and CDR2 SNEGSKA (reference sequence). CDR3 length: 14 amino acids. In DNA, the CDR3 is TGCAGTGCTACCCGACTAGACTCACACGATACGCAGTATTTT. Translation gives CSATRLDSHDTQYF.

This clonotype appeared once. V and J are TRBV7-9 and TRBJ2-5, with TRBD1 matching over 8 bases. V was pared by 4 bases and J by 11 bases, with 6 bases of the junction left unmatched. Per the germline V gene, CDR1 is SEHNR and CDR2 is FQNEAQ (reference sequence). The CDR3 is 12 amino acids. In DNA, the CDR3 is TGTGCCAGCAGCTGGGGACAGGCGGGGCAGTACTTC. Its protein is CASSWGQAGQYF.

This clonotype has ten or more counts. Given a much more abundant clone one base away, this may be a read error. The chain employs TRBV6-4 and TRBJ1-2; a possible D gene is TRBD1 (5 bases). The CDR3 loop spans 13 amino acids. Trimming took off 6 bases at V and 2 bases at J, with 10 bases between the two ends. CDR1 and CDR2 from the germline V gene are MRHNA and SNTAGT. CDR3 region: CASRDGGNYGYTF. For the CDR3, the DNA is TGTGCCAGCAGGGACGGGGGAAACTATGGCTACACCTTC.

The chain links TRBV10-3 to TRBJ1-6; D is unresolved. Trimming removed 1 base at V and 5 bases at J, with 9 bases between. Germline CDR1 is ENHRY and CDR2 is SYGVKD. The CDR3 spans 15 residues. The CDR3 sequence: CAISELPANNSPLHF. The CDR3 DNA is TGTGCCATCAGTGAGTTGCCGGCGAATAATTCACCCCTCCACTTT.

Turning to this clonotype: A junction boundary mismatches the germline segment, possibly from a read error. The V and J genes are TRBV12-3 or TRBV12-4 and TRBJ2-4; 7 positions agree with TRBD1. This CDR3 comprises 12 residues. This CDR3 reads CASSWDRNIRYF. DNA of the CDR3: TGTGCCAGCAGTTGGGACAGAAACATTCGGTACTTC.

This clonotype was detected a few times. J is TRBJ2-5 and V is TRBV13; 13 bases are shared with TRBD2. With V trimmed by 1 base and J by 6 bases, 23 bases remained unmatched. CDR3 length: 22 residues. Germline V gives CDR1 PRHDT, CDR2 FYEKMQ (reference sequence). The chain's CDR3 is CASSLAPYRTSGGYYHPKTQYF. The CDR3 nucleotides read TGTGCCAGCAGCTTAGCCCCTTACCGGACTAGCGGGGGTTACTATCACCCGAAGACCCAGTACTTC.